Following are 15 T cell receptor beta chains from one sample sequenced in a study of shared clonotypes between healthy human individuals. TCRdb's copy holds only in-frame clones and misses some; the assay was immunoSEQ multiplex PCR. The sample lists about 700,000 clones, less than 85% occurring once. Specimen: memory CD4+ T cells sorted from blood. Subset meaning: CD45RA-negative fraction. These receptors were collected from a woman aged 25-40 years in good health.

This clone was detected only a few times. V usage is TRBV14 and J usage is TRBJ2-1; the D is unclear. The CDR3 runs to 13 residues. The V and J ends lost 2 bases and 6 bases respectively, with 8 bases between them. The germline V gene has CDR1 SGHDN and CDR2 FVKESK. CDR3 loop: CASSQQVVNEQFF. The CDR3 DNA sequence: TGTGCCAGCAGCCAACAAGTCGTCAATGAGCAGTTCTTC. Combining the CDR3 with reference TRBV14 and TRBJ2-1 gives the whole variable domain EAGVTQFPSHSVIEKGQTVTLRCDPISGHDNLYWYRRVMGKEIKFLLHFVKESKQDESGMPNNRFLAERTGGTYSTLKVQPAELEDSGVYFCASSQQVVNEQFFGPGTRLTVL.

About this clone itself: At the DNA level, this CDR3 is encoded by other sequences in the same sample as well. J is TRBJ2-5 and V is TRBV7-2; D gene ambiguous. There are 12 residues in the CDR3. Germline CDR1 reads SGHTA; CDR2 reads FQGNSA. V lost 3 bases and J lost 1, with 3 bases in between. The chain's CDR3 is CASSFRQETQYF. The CDR3, as DNA: TGTGCCAGCAGCTTCCGCCAAGAGACCCAGTACTTC. The full variable domain, with the rest looked up from reference TRBV7-2 and TRBJ2-5, is GAGVSQSPSNKVTEKGKDVELRCDPISGHTALYWYRQSLGQGLEFLIYFQGNSAPDKSGLPSDRFSAERTGGSVSTLTIQRTQQEDSAVYLCASSFRQETQYFGPGTRLLVL.

V is TRBV6-1 and J is TRBJ1-1; TRBD1 agrees at 7 bases. CDR1 and CDR2 from the germline V gene are MNHNS and SASEGT. This CDR3 is built from 13 residues. V was clipped by 4 bases and J by 3 bases; unmatched bases: 2. CDR3 amino acids: CASSVQGDTEAFF. In DNA, the CDR3 is TGTGCCAGCAGTGTCCAGGGGGACACTGAAGCTTTCTTT.

A remark on this clone: Other DNA variants within this sample encode the same CDR3. The chain has TRBV7-9 and TRBJ2-3, with TRBD2 matching 8 bases. The CDR3 has 14 residues. The trim removed 5 bases at V and 4 bases at J, leaving 5 bases unmatched. Per the germline V gene, CDR1 is SEHNR and CDR2 is FQNEAQ (reference sequence). CDR3 in amino acids: CASSPSGRADTQYF. The DNA of the CDR3 is TGTGCCAGCAGCCCAAGCGGGAGAGCAGATACGCAGTATTTT.

The chain links TRBV7-2 to TRBJ1-2; D gene unclear. V was trimmed by 1 base and J by 4 bases, leaving 22 bases between them. The CDR3 consists of 18 residues. From germline, CDR1 is SGHTA and CDR2 FQGNSA. For the CDR3, the DNA is TGTGCCAGCAGCTTAGATGCTCTTCCCAGGACCGGATTCTATGGCTACACCTTC. It translates to CASSLDALPRTGFYGYTF.

This chain connects TRBV19 to TRBJ2-5, with 7 bases fitting TRBD2. The CDR3 loop spans 14 amino acids. Per germline, CDR1 LNHDA and CDR2 SQIVND (reference sequence). Trimming removed 9 bases from V and 4 bases from J; junction bases left unmatched: 11. Here the CDR3 DNA reads TGTGCCAGGATGGAGGGAGGGCCGGGAGAGACCCAGTACTTC. It yields the protein CARMEGGPGETQYF.

The J gene is TRBJ1-2, the V gene TRBV2, with 10 bases aligning to TRBD1. V shed 5 bases and J 8 bases; nucleotides not matched to a gene: 8. CDR1 and CDR2 from the germline V gene are SNHLY and FYNNEI. The CDR3 has 14 amino acids. The CDR3 region is CASSFGTGVEGYTF. DNA of the CDR3: TGTGCCAGCAGTTTCGGGACAGGGGTGGAAGGCTACACCTTC.

CDR3 sequence: CASSYRDSLNYGYTF. CDR3 nucleotides: TGTGCCAGCAGTTACCGCGACAGTCTGAACTATGGCTACACCTTC. The J gene is TRBJ1-2, the V gene TRBV6-5, with a tentative D call TRBD1 (5 bases). CDR1 is MNHEY and CDR2 is SVGAGI in the germline V gene. V was clipped by 2 bases and J by 2 bases, with 12 bases between them. The CDR3 is 15 amino acids.

The V and J genes are TRBV5-1 and TRBJ1-2; TRBD1 agrees at 9 bases. Per the germline V gene, CDR1 is SGHRS and CDR2 is YFSETQ. V trimming: 4 bases; J trimming: 5 bases; junction bases outside the gene matches: 9. This CDR3 is 15 amino acids long. CDR3 sequence: CASSPSTGGGYGYTF. CDR3 DNA: TGCGCCAGCAGCCCATCGACAGGGGGAGGTTATGGCTACACCTTC.

The V call is TRBV5-1, the J call TRBJ2-7; 10 bases are a match to TRBD2. CDR1 is SGHRS and CDR2 is YFSETQ in the germline V gene. V gave up 1 base and J gave up 6 bases; unmatched junction bases: 7. The CDR3 consists of 15 residues. CDR3 coding DNA: TGCGCCAGCAGCTTGAGCGGTAGCGGGAGGTCCGAGCAGTACTTC. As protein: CASSLSGSGRSEQYF.

This clone was counted only a few times. V and J are TRBV28 and TRBJ2-7; 11 bases are shared with TRBD2. This CDR3 is 17 amino acids long. Germline V gene lookup returns CDR1 MDHEN and CDR2 SYDVKM. Losses at the gene ends were 6 bases for V and 0 bases for J; bases not matched to a gene: 10. The CDR3 DNA reads TGTGCCAGCAGAGGACTCGGACTAGCGGGTCGCTCCTACGAGCAGTACTTC. It encodes CASRGLGLAGRSYEQYF.

The J gene is TRBJ2-3, the V gene TRBV18; D is possibly TRBD2 (5 bases). Germline CDR1 and CDR2: KGHSH and LQKENI. V lost 2 bases, J lost 8 bases, and 8 bases lay in between. The CDR3 runs 12 residues. This CDR3 is CASSPEEVTQYF. CDR3 bases: TGTGCCAGCTCACCAGAGGAGGTTACGCAGTATTTT. Drawing the rest from reference TRBV18 and TRBJ2-3, the complete variable domain is NAGVMQNPRHLVRRRGQEARLRCSPMKGHSHVYWYRQLPEEGLKFMVYLQKENIIDESGMPKERFSAEFPKEGPSILRIQQVVRGDSAAYFCASSPEEVTQYFGPGTRLTVL.

V gene TRBV25-1 combines with J gene TRBJ2-4; maybe TRBD2 (6 bases). The CDR3 has 14 residues. Germline lookup yields CDR1 MGHDK and CDR2 SYGVNS. Deletions cut 5 bases from V and 3 bases from J, with 11 bases between. CDR3 loop: CASSPRDSKNIQYF. The CDR3 bases are TGTGCCAGCAGTCCGCGGGATAGCAAAAACATTCAGTACTTC.

CDR3 sequence reads: CASSQDRVWGTNEKLFF. The CDR3 DNA sequence: TGTGCCAGCAGCCAAGACAGGGTTTGGGGAACTAATGAAAAACTGTTTTTT. The chain joins TRBV5-6 to TRBJ1-4; 7 bases are shared with TRBD1. The germline CDR1 and CDR2 sequences are SGHDT and YYEEEE. The trim removed 4 bases at V and 1 base at J, leaving 10 bases unmatched. The CDR3 covers 17 residues.

The sample holds a few counts of this clone. The chain recombines TRBV18 with TRBJ1-2; D is ambiguous. V gave up 3 bases and J gave up 2 bases, with 19 bases separating them. CDR1 is KGHSH and CDR2 is LQKENI in the germline V gene. This CDR3 region has 17 residues. The CDR3 DNA sequence: TGTGCCAGCTCACCTTCTTCGGAGGTCGGGAAGAACTATGGCTACACCTTC. Protein sequence: CASSPSSEVGKNYGYTF.